The next 5 T cell receptor beta chains were all read from a single sample in a study of cytomegalovirus exposure and HLA in healthy donors. Researchers ran the PCR with 60 Vbeta and 13 Jbeta primers. Profiling relied on immunoSEQ multiplex PCR, and the TCRdb table lists in-frame clones only, not all of them. The table records 95,000 to 150,000 clones, around three quarters of them present only once. Input material: PBMCs. The receptor source for this set is a woman in her 30s in good health and CMV-seropositive.

This chain joins TRBV7-9 and TRBJ1-2; D is unclear. V lost 5 bases and J 5 bases, leaving 15 bases between the germline ends. The CDR3 loop spans 14 amino acids. Germline lookup yields CDR1 SEHNR and CDR2 FQNEAQ (reference sequence). The CDR3, as DNA: TGTGCCAGCAGCGACGTTGGGCCGGGGTATGGCTACACCTTC. It codes for CASSDVGPGYGYTF.

This chain links TRBV4-2 with TRBJ2-1, with 10 positions matching TRBD1. The CDR3 spans 15 residues. Germline V gene sequence: CDR1 LGHNA, CDR2 YNFKEQ. The junction had 4 bases not matched to a gene; V was cut back by 4 bases and J by 4 bases. CDR3 loop: CASSRGTGAYNEQFF. The CDR3 region has the DNA TGTGCCAGCAGCCGGGGGACAGGGGCGTACAATGAGCAGTTCTTC.

The chain's CDR3 is CASSLDRGTDEQYF. The CDR3, as DNA: TGTGCCAGCAGCTTGGACAGGGGTACGGACGAGCAGTACTTC. The chain uses TRBV5-4 and TRBJ2-7, with 7 bases fitting TRBD1. The germline CDR1 and CDR2 sequences are SGHNT and YYREEE (reference sequence). The V gene end was trimmed by 0 bases and the J gene end by 5 bases; junction bases not matched to a gene: 5. The CDR3 totals 14 residues.

The DNA for the CDR3 is TGTGCCAGCAGCAAGCAGGGGGGCACTGAAGCTTTCTTT. Its translation is CASSKQGGTEAFF. The chain links TRBV5-6 to TRBJ1-1; 7 positions match TRBD1. Germline trimming cut 4 bases from V and 4 bases from J; bases unmatched to any gene: 4. Germline-derived CDR1 and CDR2 are SGHDT and YYEEEE. The CDR3 spans 13 residues.

The CDR3 DNA reads TGCGCCAGCAGCCAAGGACAGGGGGGGTTTGAGACCCAGTACTTC. Its translation is CASSQGQGGFETQYF. The rearrangement joins TRBV4-1 to TRBJ2-5; TRBD1 matches 9 bases. Germline loops: CDR1 MGHRA, CDR2 YSYEKL. The CDR3 has 15 amino acids. V lost 1 base and J lost 5; bases outside the gene matches: 5.